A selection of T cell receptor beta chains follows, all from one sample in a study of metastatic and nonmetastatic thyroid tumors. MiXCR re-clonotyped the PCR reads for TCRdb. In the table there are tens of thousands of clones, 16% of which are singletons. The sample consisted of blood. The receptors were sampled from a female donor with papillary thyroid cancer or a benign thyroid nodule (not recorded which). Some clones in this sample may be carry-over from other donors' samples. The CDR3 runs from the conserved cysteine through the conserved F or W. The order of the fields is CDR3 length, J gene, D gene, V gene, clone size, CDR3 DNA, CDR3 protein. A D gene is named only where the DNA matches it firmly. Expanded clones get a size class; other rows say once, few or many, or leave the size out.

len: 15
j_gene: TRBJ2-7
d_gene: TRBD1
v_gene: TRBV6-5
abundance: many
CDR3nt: TGTGCCAGCAGTTACTCGGGACAGAGAACCTACGAGCAGTACTTC
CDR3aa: CASSYSGQRTYEQYF

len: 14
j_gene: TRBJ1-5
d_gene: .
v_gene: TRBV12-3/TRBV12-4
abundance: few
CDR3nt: TGTGCCAGCAGGGGACATGGAATCAATCAGCCCCAGCATTTT
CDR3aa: CASRGHGINQPQHF

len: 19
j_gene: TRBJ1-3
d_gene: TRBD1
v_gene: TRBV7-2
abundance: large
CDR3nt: TGTGCCAGCAGCTTAGCGTTCCAGGGGGCGACTTCCTCTGGAAACACCATATATTTT
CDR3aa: CASSLAFQGATSSGNTIYF

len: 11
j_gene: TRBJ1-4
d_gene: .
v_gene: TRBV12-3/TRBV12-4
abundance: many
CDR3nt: TGTGCCAGCAGCCTTCACGAAAAACTGTTTTTT
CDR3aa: CASSLHEKLFF

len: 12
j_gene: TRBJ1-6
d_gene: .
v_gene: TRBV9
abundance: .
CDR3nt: TGTGCCAGCAGCGCAGGTGAGCCACTCCTCCACTTT
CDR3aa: CASSAGEPLLHF

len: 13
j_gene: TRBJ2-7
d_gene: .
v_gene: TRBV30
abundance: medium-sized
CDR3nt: TGTGCCTGGAGTGCTATCCAGGGTGGCGAGCAGTACTTC
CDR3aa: CAWSAIQGGEQYF

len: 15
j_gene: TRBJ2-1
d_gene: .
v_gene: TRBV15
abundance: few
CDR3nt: TGTGCCACCGAGATGATTAGCGGTAATTTCAATGAGCAGTTCTTC
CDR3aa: CATEMISGNFNEQFF

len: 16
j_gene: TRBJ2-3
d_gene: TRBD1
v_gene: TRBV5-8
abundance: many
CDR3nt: TGTGCCAGCACCTCCCGGGACAGATTAACTGGAGATACGCAGTATTTT
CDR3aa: CASTSRDRLTGDTQYF

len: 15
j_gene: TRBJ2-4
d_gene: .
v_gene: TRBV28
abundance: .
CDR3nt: TGTGCCAGCATCTCGGCCGGGTCAACCAAAAACATTCAGTACTTC
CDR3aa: CASISAGSTKNIQYF

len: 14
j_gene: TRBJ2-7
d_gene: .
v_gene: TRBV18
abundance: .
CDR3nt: TGTGCCAGCTCCTCCGGGACAATTACCTACGAGCAGTACTTC
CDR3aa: CASSSGTITYEQYF

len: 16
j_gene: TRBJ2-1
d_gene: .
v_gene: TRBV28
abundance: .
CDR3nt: TGTGCCAGCAGTCTCTTCCGGCCGGGATCACACAATGAGCAGTTCTTC
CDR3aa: CASSLFRPGSHNEQFF

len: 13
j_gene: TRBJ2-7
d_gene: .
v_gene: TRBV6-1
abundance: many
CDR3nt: TGTGCCAGCAGTGGACACCGGGGCTACGAGCAGTACTTC
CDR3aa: CASSGHRGYEQYF

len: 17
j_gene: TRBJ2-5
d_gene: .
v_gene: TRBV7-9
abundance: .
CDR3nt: TGTGCCAGCAGCTTGGCGGTGACAAGAAGGGGTGAAGAGACCAGGTACTTC
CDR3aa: CASSLAVTRRGEETRYF

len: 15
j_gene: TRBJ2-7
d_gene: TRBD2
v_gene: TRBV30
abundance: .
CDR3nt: TGTGCCTGGAGCCAACCGGGACTAGCGGACTACGAGCAGTACTTC
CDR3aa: CAWSQPGLADYEQYF

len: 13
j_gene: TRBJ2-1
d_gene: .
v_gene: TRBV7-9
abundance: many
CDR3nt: TGTGCCAGCAGCTTAGGACTACGTAATGAGCAGTTCTTC
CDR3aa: CASSLGLRNEQFF

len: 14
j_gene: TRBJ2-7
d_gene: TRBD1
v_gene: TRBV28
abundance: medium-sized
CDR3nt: TGTGCCAGCAGGTCAGGGGGCGACTCCTACGAGCAGTACTTC
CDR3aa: CASRSGGDSYEQYF

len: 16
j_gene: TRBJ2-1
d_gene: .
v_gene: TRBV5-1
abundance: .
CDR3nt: TGCGCCAGCAGCTTGGGCCAGGTCATCTCCTACAATGAGCAGTTCTTC
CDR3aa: CASSLGQVISYNEQFF

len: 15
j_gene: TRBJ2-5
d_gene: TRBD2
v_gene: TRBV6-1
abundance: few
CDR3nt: TGTGCCAGCAGCCGACTGGGACTAGCGGGGGGGCACCGGCACTTC
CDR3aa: CASSRLGLAGGHRHF

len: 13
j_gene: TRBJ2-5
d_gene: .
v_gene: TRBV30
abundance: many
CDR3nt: TGTGCCTGGAGTGTATACAGGGAAAAGACCCAGTACTTC
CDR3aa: CAWSVYREKTQYF

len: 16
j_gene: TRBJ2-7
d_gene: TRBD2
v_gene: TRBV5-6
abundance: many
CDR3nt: TGTGCCAGCAGCTCACTGCGACTAGCGGGAGGATACGAGCAGTACTTC
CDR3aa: CASSSLRLAGGYEQYF

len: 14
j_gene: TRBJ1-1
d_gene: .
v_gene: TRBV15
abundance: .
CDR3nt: TGTGCCACCAGCAAGGCCCGTTTCAACACTGAAGCTTTCTTT
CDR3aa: CATSKARFNTEAFF